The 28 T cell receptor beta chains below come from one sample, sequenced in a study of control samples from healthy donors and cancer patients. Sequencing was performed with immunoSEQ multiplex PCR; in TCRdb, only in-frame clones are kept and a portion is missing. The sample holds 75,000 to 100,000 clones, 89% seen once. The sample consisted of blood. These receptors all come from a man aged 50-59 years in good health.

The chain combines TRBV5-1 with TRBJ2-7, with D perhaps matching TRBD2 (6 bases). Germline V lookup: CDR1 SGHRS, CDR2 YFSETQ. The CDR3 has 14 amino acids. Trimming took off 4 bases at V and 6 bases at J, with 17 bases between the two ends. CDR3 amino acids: CASSGSSGGREQYF. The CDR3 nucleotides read TGCGCCAGCAGCGGCAGCTCCGGGGGACGCGAGCAGTACTTC.

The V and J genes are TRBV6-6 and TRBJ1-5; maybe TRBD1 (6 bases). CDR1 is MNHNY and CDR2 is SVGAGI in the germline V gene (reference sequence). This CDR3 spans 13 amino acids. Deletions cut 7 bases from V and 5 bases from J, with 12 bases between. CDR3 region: CASIRDIDQPQHF. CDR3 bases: TGTGCCAGCATCCGGGACATAGATCAGCCCCAGCATTTT.

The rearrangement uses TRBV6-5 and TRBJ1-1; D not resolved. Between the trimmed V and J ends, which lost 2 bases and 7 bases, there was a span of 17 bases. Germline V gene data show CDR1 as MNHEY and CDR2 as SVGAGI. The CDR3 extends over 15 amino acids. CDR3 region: CASSYDPLDTGEAFF. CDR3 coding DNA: TGTGCCAGCAGTTACGACCCCCTAGACACTGGTGAAGCTTTCTTT.

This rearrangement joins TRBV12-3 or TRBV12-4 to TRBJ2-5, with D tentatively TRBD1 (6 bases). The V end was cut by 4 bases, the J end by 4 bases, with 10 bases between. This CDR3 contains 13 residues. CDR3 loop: CASSYGQLETQYF. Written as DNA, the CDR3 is TGTGCCAGCAGTTACGGACAGTTAGAGACCCAGTACTTC.

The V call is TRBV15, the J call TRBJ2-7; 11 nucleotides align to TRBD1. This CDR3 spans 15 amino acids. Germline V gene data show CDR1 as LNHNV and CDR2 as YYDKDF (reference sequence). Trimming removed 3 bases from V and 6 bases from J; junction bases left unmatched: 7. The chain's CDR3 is CATSRARTGGGEQYF. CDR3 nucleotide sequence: TGTGCCACCAGCAGGGCTCGGACAGGGGGCGGCGAGCAGTACTTC.

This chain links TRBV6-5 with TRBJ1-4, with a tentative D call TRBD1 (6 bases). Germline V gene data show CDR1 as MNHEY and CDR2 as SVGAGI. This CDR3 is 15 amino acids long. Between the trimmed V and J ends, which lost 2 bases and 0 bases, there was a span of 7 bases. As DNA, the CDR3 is TGTGCCAGCAGTTACGAGGGGGCAACTAATGAAAAACTGTTTTTT. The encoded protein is CASSYEGATNEKLFF.

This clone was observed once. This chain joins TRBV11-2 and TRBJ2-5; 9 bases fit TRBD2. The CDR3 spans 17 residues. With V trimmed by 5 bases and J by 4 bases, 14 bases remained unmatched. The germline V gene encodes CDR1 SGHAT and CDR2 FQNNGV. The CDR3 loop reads CASSPRGGAGGPETQYF. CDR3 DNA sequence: TGTGCCAGCAGCCCCCGCGGAGGGGCGGGGGGGCCAGAGACCCAGTACTTC.

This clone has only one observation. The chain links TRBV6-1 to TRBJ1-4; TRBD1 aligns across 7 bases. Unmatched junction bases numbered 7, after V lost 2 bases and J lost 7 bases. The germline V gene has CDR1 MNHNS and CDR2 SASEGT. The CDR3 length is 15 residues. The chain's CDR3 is CASSERAHRGEKLFF. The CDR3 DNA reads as TGTGCCAGCAGTGAAAGGGCCCACAGGGGTGAAAAACTGTTTTTT.

CDR3 residues: CASSQRTPLGNTIYF. The CDR3 DNA reads as TGCGCCAGCAGCCAGCGGACACCGCTTGGGAACACCATATATTTT. The chain joins TRBV4-1 to TRBJ1-3; D possibly corresponds to TRBD1 (5 bases). Germline V lookup: CDR1 MGHRA, CDR2 YSYEKL. V was shortened by 3 bases and J by 7 bases, with 16 bases between the two germline ends. The CDR3 is 15 residues long.

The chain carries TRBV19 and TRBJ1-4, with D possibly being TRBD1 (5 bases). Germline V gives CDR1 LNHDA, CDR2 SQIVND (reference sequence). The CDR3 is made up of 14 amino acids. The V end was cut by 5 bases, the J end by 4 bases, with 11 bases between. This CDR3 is CASSARDFNEKLFF. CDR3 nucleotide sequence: TGTGCCAGTAGTGCCCGGGACTTTAATGAAAAACTGTTTTTT.

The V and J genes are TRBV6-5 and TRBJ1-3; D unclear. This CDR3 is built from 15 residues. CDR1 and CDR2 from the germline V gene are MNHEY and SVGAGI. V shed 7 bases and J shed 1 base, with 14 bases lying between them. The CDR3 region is CASTINGVSGNTIYF. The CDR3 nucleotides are TGTGCCAGCACCATCAACGGGGTTTCTGGAAACACCATATATTTT.

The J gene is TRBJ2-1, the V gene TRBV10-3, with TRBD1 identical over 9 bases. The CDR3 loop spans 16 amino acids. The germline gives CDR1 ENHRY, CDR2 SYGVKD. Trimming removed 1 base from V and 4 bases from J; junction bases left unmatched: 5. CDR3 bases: TGTGCCATCAGTGAGTTAGAACAGGGGGCTTACAATGAGCAGTTCTTC. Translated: CAISELEQGAYNEQFF.

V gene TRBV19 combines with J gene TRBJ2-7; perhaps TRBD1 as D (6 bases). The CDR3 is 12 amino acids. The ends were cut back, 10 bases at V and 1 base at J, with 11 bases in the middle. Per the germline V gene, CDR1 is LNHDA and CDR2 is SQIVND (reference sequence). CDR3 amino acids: CATRTASYEQYF. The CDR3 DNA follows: TGTGCCACGCGGACAGCATCCTACGAGCAGTACTTC.

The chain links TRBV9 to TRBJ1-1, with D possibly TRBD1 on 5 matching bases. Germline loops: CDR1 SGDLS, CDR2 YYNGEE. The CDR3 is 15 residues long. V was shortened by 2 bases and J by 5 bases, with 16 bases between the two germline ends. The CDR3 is CASSVTPGKGTEAFF. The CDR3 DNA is TGTGCCAGCAGCGTTACGCCAGGGAAGGGAACTGAAGCTTTCTTT. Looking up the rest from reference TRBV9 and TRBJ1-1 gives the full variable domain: DSGVTQTPKHLITATGQRVTLRCSPRSGDLSVYWYQQSLDQGLQFLIQYYNGEERAKGNILERFSAQQFPDLHSELNLSSLELGDSALYFCASSVTPGKGTEAFFGQGTRLTVV.

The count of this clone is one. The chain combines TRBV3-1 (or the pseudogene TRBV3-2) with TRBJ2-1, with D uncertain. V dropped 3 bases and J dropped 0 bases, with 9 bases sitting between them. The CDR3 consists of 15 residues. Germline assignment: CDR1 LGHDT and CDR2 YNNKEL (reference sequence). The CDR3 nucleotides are TGTGCCAGCAGCCACGGAGATAGCTCCTACAATGAGCAGTTCTTC. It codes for CASSHGDSSYNEQFF.

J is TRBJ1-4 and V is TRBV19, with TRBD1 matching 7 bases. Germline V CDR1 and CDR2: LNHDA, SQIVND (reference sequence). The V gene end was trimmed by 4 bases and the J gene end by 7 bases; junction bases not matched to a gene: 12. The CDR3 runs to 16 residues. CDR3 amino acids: CASSNKRRQGSEKLFF. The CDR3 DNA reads TGTGCCAGTAGTAATAAGCGGCGACAGGGAAGTGAAAAACTGTTTTTT.

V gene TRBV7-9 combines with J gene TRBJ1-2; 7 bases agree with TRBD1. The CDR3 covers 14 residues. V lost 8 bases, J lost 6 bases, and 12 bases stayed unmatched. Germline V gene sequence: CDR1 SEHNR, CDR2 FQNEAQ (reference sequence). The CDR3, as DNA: TGTGCCAGCTCCCCGATGACAGGGAATGATGGCTACACCTTC. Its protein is CASSPMTGNDGYTF.

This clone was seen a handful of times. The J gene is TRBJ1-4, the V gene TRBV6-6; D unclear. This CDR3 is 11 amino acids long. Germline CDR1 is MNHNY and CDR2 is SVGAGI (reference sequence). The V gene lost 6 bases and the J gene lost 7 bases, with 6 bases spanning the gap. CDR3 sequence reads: CASSLPEKLFF. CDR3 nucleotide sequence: TGTGCCAGCAGCCTACCTGAAAAACTGTTTTTT.

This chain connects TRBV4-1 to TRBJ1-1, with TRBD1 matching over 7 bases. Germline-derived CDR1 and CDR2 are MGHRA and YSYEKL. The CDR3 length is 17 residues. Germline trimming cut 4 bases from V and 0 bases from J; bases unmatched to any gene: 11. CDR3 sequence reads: CASSRTGQAQMNTEAFF. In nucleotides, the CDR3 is TGCGCCAGCAGCCGAACCGGACAGGCTCAAATGAACACTGAAGCTTTCTTT.

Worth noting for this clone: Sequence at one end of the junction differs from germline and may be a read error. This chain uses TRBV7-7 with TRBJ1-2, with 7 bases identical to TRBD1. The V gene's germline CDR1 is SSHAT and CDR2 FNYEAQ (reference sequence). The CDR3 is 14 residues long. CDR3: CASSPLTGSNGYTF. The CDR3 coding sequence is TGTGCTAGCAGCCCCCTGACAGGGTCGAATGGCTACACCTTC.

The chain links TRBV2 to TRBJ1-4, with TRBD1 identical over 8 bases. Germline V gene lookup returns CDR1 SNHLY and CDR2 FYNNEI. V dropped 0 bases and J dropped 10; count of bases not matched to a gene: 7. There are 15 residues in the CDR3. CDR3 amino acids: CASSEAQGVFGKLFF. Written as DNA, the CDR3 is TGTGCCAGCAGTGAAGCACAGGGGGTTTTTGGAAAACTGTTTTTT.

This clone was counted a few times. DNA of the CDR3: TGTGCCACCTCGACAGGGCGCTACTATGGCTACACCTTC. It encodes CATSTGRYYGYTF. The chain carries TRBV19 and TRBJ1-2; TRBD1 matches at 7 bases. CDR3 size: 13 residues. CDR1 and CDR2 from the germline V gene are LNHDA and SQIVND (reference sequence). V was pared by 10 bases and J by 3 bases, with 8 bases of the junction left unmatched. The entire variable domain, with the rest obtained from reference TRBV19 and TRBJ1-2, is as follows: DGGITQSPKYLFRKEGQNVTLSCEQNLNHDAMYWYRQDPGQGLRLIYYSQIVNDFQKGDIAEGYSVSREKKESFPLTVTSAQKNPTAFYLCATSTGRYYGYTFGSGTRLTVV.

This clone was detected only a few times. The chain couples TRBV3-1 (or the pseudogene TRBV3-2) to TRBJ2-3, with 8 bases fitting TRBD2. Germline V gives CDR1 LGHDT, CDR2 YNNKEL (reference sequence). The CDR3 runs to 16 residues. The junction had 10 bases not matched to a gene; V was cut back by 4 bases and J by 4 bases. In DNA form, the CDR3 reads TGTGCCAGCAGCCGCCGAGCGGGGGCCTCCCCAGATACGCAGTATTTT. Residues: CASSRRAGASPDTQYF.

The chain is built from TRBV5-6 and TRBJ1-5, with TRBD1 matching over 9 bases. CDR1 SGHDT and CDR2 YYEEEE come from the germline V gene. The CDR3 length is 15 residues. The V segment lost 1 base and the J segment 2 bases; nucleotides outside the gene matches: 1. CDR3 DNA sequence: TGTGCCAGCAGCTTGCGGACAGGGGGCAATCAGCCCCAGCATTTT. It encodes CASSLRTGGNQPQHF.

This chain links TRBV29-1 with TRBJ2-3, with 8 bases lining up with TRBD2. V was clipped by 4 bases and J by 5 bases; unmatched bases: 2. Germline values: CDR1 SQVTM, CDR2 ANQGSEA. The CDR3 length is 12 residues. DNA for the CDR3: TGCAGCGTTGCGGGAGGGGTAGATACGCAGTATTTT. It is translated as CSVAGGVDTQYF.

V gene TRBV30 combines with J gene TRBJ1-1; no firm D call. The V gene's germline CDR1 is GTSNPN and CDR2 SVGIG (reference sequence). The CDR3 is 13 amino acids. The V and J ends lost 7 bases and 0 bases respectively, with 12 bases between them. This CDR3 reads CASDRALNTEAFF. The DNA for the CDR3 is TGTGCCTCGGACCGCGCTTTGAACACTGAAGCTTTCTTT.

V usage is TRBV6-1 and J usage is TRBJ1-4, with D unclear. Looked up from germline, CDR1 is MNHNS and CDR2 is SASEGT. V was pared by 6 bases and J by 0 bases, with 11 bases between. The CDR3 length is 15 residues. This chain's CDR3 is CASRDSDATNEKLFF. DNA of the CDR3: TGTGCCAGCAGAGATTCGGATGCAACTAATGAAAAACTGTTTTTT.

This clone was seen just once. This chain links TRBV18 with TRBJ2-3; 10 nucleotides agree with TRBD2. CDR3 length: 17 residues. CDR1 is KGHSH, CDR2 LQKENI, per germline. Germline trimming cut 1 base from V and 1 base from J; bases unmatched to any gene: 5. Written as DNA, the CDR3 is TGTGCCAGCTCACCACAGCGGGGGGGCCGGGGCACAGATACGCAGTATTTT. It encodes CASSPQRGGRGTDTQYF.